Listed here are 8 T cell receptor beta chains from one sample, sequenced in a study of PD-1 blockade in classical Hodgkin lymphoma (dated by TCRdb to about 2020). Libraries were prepared through the immunoSEQ multiplex PCR assay. TCRdb provides this immuneACCESS table in a form limited to in-frame rearrangements. Some clones are lacking; in checked studies, under half of them reflect an unresolved V gene, and why the rest are absent is not known. Counted in this sample were some 93,000 clones; over 85% of them appeared once. Of the sample, about 2.8% is held by the ten largest clones. The sample's time point label, decoded: cycle 1 day 1 (C1D1), immediately before nivolumab initiation. All trial patients had relapsed after autologous stem cell transplantation, with cohorts A, B and C differing in prior brentuximab vedotin exposure. Sample: peripheral blood mononuclear cells (PBMCs), taken at baseline. The source of these receptors is a human donor with classical Hodgkin lymphoma.

The genes are TRBV28 and TRBJ1-1, with 7 bases matching TRBD1. Trimming at V came to 3 bases and at J to 0 bases, leaving 10 bases not matched to a gene. CDR1 and CDR2 from the germline V gene are MDHEN and SYDVKM. The CDR3 is 17 residues long. The CDR3 spells CASSLDRQSGLNTEAFF. For the CDR3, the DNA is TGTGCCAGCAGTTTGGACAGGCAAAGTGGGTTGAACACTGAAGCTTTCTTT.

This rearrangement joins TRBV7-2 to TRBJ1-5, with D maybe TRBD1 (5 bases). This CDR3 comprises 14 residues. Looked up from germline, CDR1 is SGHTA and CDR2 is FQGNSA. Trimming removed 5 bases from V and 7 bases from J, with 15 bases in between. For the CDR3, the DNA is TGTGCCAGCAGCAGTAGGGGTGGCGGGCAGCCCCAGCATTTT. Its translation is CASSSRGGGQPQHF.

The chain is built from TRBV6-1 and TRBJ1-1, with 7 bases aligning to TRBD1. CDR1 and CDR2 (germline): MNHNS, SASEGT. This CDR3 region has 11 residues. After removal of 6 bases from V and 8 bases from J, the junction contained 3 bases not matched to a gene. CDR3 nucleotide sequence: TGTGCCAGCAGGAGGGGACAGGAAGCTTTCTTT. Translated: CASRRGQEAFF.

The V call is TRBV27, the J call TRBJ2-1, with a possible D match to TRBD1 (5 bases). The V gene lost 4 bases and the J gene lost 9 bases, with 13 bases spanning the gap. In germline, CDR1 is MNHEY, CDR2 SMNVEV (reference sequence). The CDR3 totals 13 residues. CDR3 region: CASSYGAGLEQFF. The CDR3 region has the DNA TGTGCCAGCAGTTACGGAGCAGGGCTTGAGCAGTTCTTC.

The genes are TRBV12-2 and TRBJ2-1; the table names TRBD2, a call not compared with the DNA. TRBV12-2 is shown as a pseudogene. CDR3 length equals 19 residues. The DNA of the CDR3 is TGTGCAAGTCGCTTAGAATTAGGGACTGAGACTAGCGGATACAATGAGCAGTTCTTC. Its protein is CASRLELGTETSGYNEQFF.

The chain combines TRBV10-3 with TRBJ2-2; 8 positions match TRBD2. This CDR3 contains 15 residues. Trimming took 6 bases from V and 5 from J; bases not matched to a gene: 8. Germline V gene sequence: CDR1 ENHRY, CDR2 SYGVKD. The CDR3, as DNA: TGTGCCATCAGCCGAGCGGGAGCATCGACCGGGGAGCTGTTTTTT. Amino acids: CAISRAGASTGELFF.

The chain links TRBV2 to TRBJ2-2, with D perhaps TRBD1 or TRBD2 (5 bases each). In germline, CDR1 is SNHLY, CDR2 FYNNEI. CDR3 length equals 13 residues. The germline V and J ends were trimmed by 8 bases and 5 bases, with 12 bases remaining between them. The CDR3 DNA reads as TGTGCCAGCGGAGGACAAAGAACCGGGGAGCTGTTTTTT. Translated, it gives CASGGQRTGELFF.

This rearrangement joins TRBV7-9 to TRBJ1-3; D call uncertain. Per the germline V gene, CDR1 is SEHNR and CDR2 is FQNEAQ (reference sequence). The germline V and J ends were trimmed by 4 bases and 8 bases, with 15 bases remaining between them. This CDR3 has 14 residues. The CDR3 spells CASSSAPSLHTIYF. The CDR3 nucleotides read TGTGCCAGCAGCTCGGCCCCCTCATTGCACACCATATATTTT.